This T cell receptor (beta chain) was observed in a study of cytotoxic CD8 clonotypes in ibrutinib-treated CLL. Clones were read by immunoSEQ multiplex PCR, and TCRdb kept only the in-frame ones, dropping some. The table has just over 200,000 clones, 75% to 85% seen once. V was trimmed by 6 bases and J by 4 bases, leaving 10 bases between them. The CDR3 runs to 11 residues. Germline CDR1 reads SQVTM; CDR2 reads ANQGSEA. The sample was PBMCs, taken after 12 months of ibrutinib treatment. The chain recombines TRBV29-1 with TRBJ2-7; D is perhaps TRBD1 (6 bases). This TCR was recovered from a human donor with chronic lymphocytic leukemia. The DNA for the CDR3 is TGCAGCGTCGGCGGACAGTACGAGCAGTACTTC. This codes for CSVGGQYEQYF.